The source of this TCR beta chain is a study of CD8 T cells in ankylosing spondylitis. CDR1 DFQATT and CDR2 SNEGSKA come from the germline V gene (reference sequence). Trimming removed 6 bases from V and 7 bases from J, with 13 bases in between. This CDR3 is built from 13 residues. General observations from the study: A motif of 7 to 9 highly homologous TCR beta variants was seen as apparently characteristic of ankylosing spondylitis blood. Matched ankylosing spondylitis synovial fluid reportedly contained a significantly enriched population of disease-linked clones.

Each CDR3 protein gets one entry after TCRdb re-called the 5' RACE reads with MiXCR. The sample has hundreds of thousands of distinct CDR3 sequences, 12% seen once. This clonotype was found a few times. What it recognizes is unknown. The chain couples TRBV20-1 to TRBJ1-6, with D possibly TRBD1 on 6 matching bases. The sequence was obtained from a male donor with ankylosing spondylitis. What was sequenced was blood, either unsorted or a sorted T cell fraction (not recorded which). The CDR3 region is CSASHRANSPLHF. The CDR3 nucleotides are TGCAGTGCAAGCCACAGGGCCAATTCACCCCTCCACTTT.